This T cell receptor beta chain was recorded in a study of control samples from healthy donors and cancer patients (dated by TCRdb to 2020 to 2022). The library came from the immunoSEQ multiplex PCR assay. TCRdb obtained this table from immuneACCESS and retained in-frame rearrangements with V and J assigned. These tables miss some clones; where compared with another copy, unresolved V genes account for less than half of the shortfall, and the remainder is unexplained. The sample table records 170,000 or so clones; approximately 95% of these occur just once. The biggest ten clones account for roughly 1.6% of the sample. Inclusive of the bounding cysteine and phenylalanine, the CDR3 is 14 residues long. The only DNA kept is the CDR3, 42 bases in frame from the first base. The junction carries 13 bases between V and J, which are trimmed by 2 bases and 8 bases respectively. The germline V gene specifies SGHTA as CDR1 and FQGTGA as CDR2.

Note on this clone: The antigen this receptor binds is unknown. Base qualities are not provided; no much larger clone lies one nucleotide away.

Sequenced material: blood. This receptor chain uses TRBV7-3 and TRBJ2-1; the D gene assignment is ambiguous. The source is a man younger than 35 in good health. The CDR3 protein: CASSLGPQRDEQFF. In nucleotide form, the sequence is TGTGCCAGCAGCTTAGGGCCGCAAAGGGATGAGCAGTTCTTC.